One and the same sample provided the 18 T cell receptor beta chains below, sequenced in a study of response to subunit inactivated influenza vaccine listed by TCRdb under 2018. The library came from RT-PCR. Sequencing was carried out with an Illumina HiSeq 2500. Using fastp at Q25 and MiXCR, TCRdb reprocessed the public reads and kept productive beta chains. Each CDR3 protein gets just one entry, which takes the most common genes and DNA from the rows behind it. Across this sample there are fewer than 750,000 distinct CDR3 sequences, with about 15% seen only once. Approximately 12% of the sample lies in the top ten. This specimen consisted of PBMCs from blood, obtained 11 to 12 days after vaccination. Every receptor here comes from a man in his fifties who received an inactivated influenza vaccine. Donor details come from another sample of the same person, matched by shared clones.

This chain uses TRBV5-6 with TRBJ1-2; the D gene is possibly TRBD1 (5 bases). The CDR3 totals 13 residues. The V end was cut by 5 bases, the J end by 3 bases, with 11 bases between. CDR1 and CDR2 (germline): SGHDT, YYEEEE. In nucleotides, the CDR3 is TGTGCCAGCAGATGGGGGACGGACTATGGCTACACCTTC. It translates to CASRWGTDYGYTF.

This clonotype was counted ten times or more. V and J are TRBV7-2 and TRBJ1-3; D not resolved. This CDR3 has 13 amino acids. Germline-derived CDR1 and CDR2 are SGHTA and FQGNSA. The V end was cut by 7 bases, the J end by 1 base, with 8 bases between. The CDR3 here is CASTLLSGNTIYF. Written as DNA, the CDR3 is TGTGCCAGCACCTTGCTGTCTGGAAACACCATATATTTT.

CDR3: CASSWAGTGMDTGELFF. CDR3 in DNA: TGTGCCAGCAGCTGGGCCGGGACAGGGATGGACACCGGGGAGCTGTTTTTT. The chain uses TRBV5-6 and TRBJ2-2, with TRBD1 matching over 9 bases. J lost 3 bases, V lost 3 bases, and 9 bases had no gene match. The CDR3 length is 17 residues. Germline V gene sequence: CDR1 SGHDT, CDR2 YYEEEE.

The chain joins TRBV7-6 to TRBJ2-1; 8 positions agree with TRBD1. Germline loops: CDR1 SGHVS, CDR2 FNYEAQ. CDR3 size: 16 residues. V lost 2 bases to trimming and J lost 7 bases; unmatched junction nucleotides: 10. The CDR3 sequence is CASSLSVQGAGNEQFF. CDR3 DNA sequence: TGTGCCAGCAGCTTATCTGTTCAGGGGGCGGGTAATGAGCAGTTCTTC. Supplemented by reference TRBV7-6 and TRBJ2-1, the full variable domain reads GAGVSQSPRYKVTKRGQDVALRCDPISGHVSLYWYRQALGQGPEFLTYFNYEAQQDKSGLPNDRFSAERPEGSISTLTIQRTEQRDSAMYRCASSLSVQGAGNEQFFGPGTRLTVL.

This clonotype has more than one count but fewer than ten. The DNA for the CDR3 is TGTGCCAGCAGCTTAGTCGGTAAAGTGGACGAGCAGTACTTC. Translated: CASSLVGKVDEQYF. The chain links TRBV11-2 to TRBJ2-7; D is ambiguous. Germline V gene data show CDR1 as SGHAT and CDR2 as FQNNGV. Trimming stripped 1 base from V and 5 bases from J, with 12 bases between. The CDR3 runs 14 residues.

This clonotype was seen only a few times. The chain recombines TRBV28 with TRBJ1-6; D remains ambiguous. With 9 bases removed from V and 11 bases from J, the gap between germline ends came to 14 bases. Looked up from germline, CDR1 is MDHEN and CDR2 is SYDVKM. The CDR3 runs 12 residues. CDR3 in amino acids: CASNTLGAPLHF. DNA for the CDR3: TGTGCCAGTAACACCCTGGGTGCACCCCTCCACTTT.

The chain is built from TRBV5-6 and TRBJ1-1; weak D call: TRBD1 (5 bases). V lost 3 bases and J lost 4, with 10 bases in between. The germline V gene encodes CDR1 SGHDT and CDR2 YYEEEE. The CDR3 runs to 13 residues. This CDR3 is CASSSPGVTEAFF. CDR3 coding DNA: TGTGCCAGCAGCTCCCCGGGGGTCACTGAAGCTTTCTTT. Full variable domain (rest looked up from reference TRBV5-6 and TRBJ1-1): DAGVTQSPTHLIKTRGQQVTLRCSPKSGHDTVSWYQQALGQGPQFIFQYYEEEERQRGNFPDRFSGHQFPNYSSELNVNALLLGDSALYLCASSSPGVTEAFFGQGTRLTVV.

A few counts support this clonotype. The gene calls are TRBV4-2 and TRBJ1-3; D gene ambiguous. CDR1 and CDR2 (germline): LGHNA, YNFKEQ. The CDR3 sequence is 12 residues long. The V end was cut by 4 bases, the J end by 8 bases, with 9 bases between. The CDR3 DNA sequence: TGTGCCAGCAGCCGAGTAGCAGACACCATATATTTT. It encodes CASSRVADTIYF.

This chain links TRBV6-1 with TRBJ2-3; D possibly corresponds to TRBD2 (6 bases). Trimming took off 6 bases at V and 7 bases at J, with 14 bases between the two ends. Looked up from germline, CDR1 is MNHNS and CDR2 is SASEGT. The CDR3 contains 13 residues. CDR3 protein: CASRPIAANTQYF. The DNA for the CDR3 is TGTGCCAGCAGACCCATAGCGGCTAATACGCAGTATTTT.

In its sample, this clonotype was seen many times. The rearrangement joins TRBV5-5 to TRBJ2-2; no definite D call. Per the germline V gene, CDR1 is SGHKS and CDR2 is YYEKEE (reference sequence). Trimming stripped 4 bases from V and 1 base from J, with 11 bases between. There are 15 residues in the CDR3. The CDR3 region has the DNA TGTGCCAGCAGCAACGCGCCGGTGAACACCGGGGAGCTGTTTTTT. Its protein is CASSNAPVNTGELFF.

The chain links TRBV5-1 to TRBJ2-3, with 9 bases that match TRBD2. The CDR3 consists of 15 residues. J lost 0 bases, V lost 5 bases, and 4 bases had no gene match. Germline CDR1 reads SGHRS; CDR2 reads YFSETQ. The CDR3: CASRRLAVSTDTQYF. CDR3 coding DNA: TGCGCCAGCAGGCGACTAGCGGTGAGCACAGATACGCAGTATTTT. The entire variable domain, with the rest obtained from reference TRBV5-1 and TRBJ2-3, is as follows: KAGVTQTPRYLIKTRGQQVTLSCSPISGHRSVSWYQQTPGQGLQFLFEYFSETQRNKGNFPGRFSGRQFSNSRSEMNVSTLELGDSALYLCASRRLAVSTDTQYFGPGTRLTVL.

The CDR3 nucleotides read TGCAGCGTGGGACAGGGGGTTGTTGGCTACACCTTC. It is translated as CSVGQGVVGYTF. V gene TRBV29-1 combines with J gene TRBJ1-2, with TRBD1 identical over 11 bases. The germline gives CDR1 SQVTM, CDR2 ANQGSEA. The J segment lost 7 bases and the V segment lost 6 bases, leaving 4 bases of the junction unmatched. The CDR3 spans 12 residues.

This clonotype was seen a few times. This chain joins TRBV29-1 and TRBJ1-5; maybe TRBD1 (5 bases). The ends were cut back, 7 bases at V and 3 bases at J, with 16 bases in the middle. Germline assignment: CDR1 SQVTM and CDR2 ANQGSEA. The CDR3 loop spans 14 amino acids. In DNA form, the CDR3 reads TGCAGCGCGTTGGTGGGGGGACCCAATCAGCCCCAGCATTTT. Residues: CSALVGGPNQPQHF.

This clonotype was counted only a few times. The chain employs TRBV29-1 and TRBJ2-5; D is unresolved. Germline-derived CDR1 and CDR2 are SQVTM and ANQGSEA. The CDR3 is 12 residues long. The V gene lost 5 bases and the J gene lost 2 bases, with 9 bases spanning the gap. The CDR3 here is CSVRPTQETQYF. DNA for the CDR3: TGCAGCGTTCGTCCAACGCAAGAGACCCAGTACTTC.

This clonotype was counted between two and nine times. V gene TRBV30 combines with J gene TRBJ1-1; no clear D gene. V dropped 0 bases and J dropped 7 bases, with 15 bases sitting between them. This CDR3 spans 14 amino acids. CDR1 is GTSNPN, CDR2 SVGIG, per germline (reference sequence). The DNA for the CDR3 is TGTGCCTGGAGTGTAAGAATGTTCGGATTTGAAGCTTTCTTT. Amino acid sequence: CAWSVRMFGFEAFF.

The rearrangement uses TRBV3-1 and TRBJ2-1; TRBD1 is a possible D gene (6 bases). V was shortened by 2 bases and J by 2 bases, with 13 bases between the two germline ends. CDR1 LGHDT and CDR2 YNNKEL come from the germline V gene (reference sequence). The CDR3 spans 16 residues. CDR3 amino acids: CASSQFMGATYNEQFF. The CDR3 nucleotides read TGTGCCAGCAGCCAATTTATGGGGGCAACCTACAATGAGCAGTTCTTC.

V gene TRBV28 combines with J gene TRBJ2-1; D remains ambiguous. V dropped 7 bases and J dropped 0 bases, with 16 bases sitting between them. The CDR3 totals 16 residues. Germline CDR1 reads MDHEN; CDR2 reads SYDVKM. DNA of the CDR3: TGTGCCAGCACCCTGGGGTTGTCAGTCTCCTACAATGAGCAGTTCTTC. Encoded protein: CASTLGLSVSYNEQFF.

The chain couples TRBV12-3 or TRBV12-4 to TRBJ2-5, with D maybe TRBD2 (6 bases). Trimming pared 6 bases from V and 7 bases from J, leaving 18 bases between. This CDR3 is 14 amino acids long. The CDR3 spells CASSLEGRTATQYF. CDR3 bases: TGTGCCAGCAGCCTGGAGGGACGGACGGCGACCCAGTACTTC.